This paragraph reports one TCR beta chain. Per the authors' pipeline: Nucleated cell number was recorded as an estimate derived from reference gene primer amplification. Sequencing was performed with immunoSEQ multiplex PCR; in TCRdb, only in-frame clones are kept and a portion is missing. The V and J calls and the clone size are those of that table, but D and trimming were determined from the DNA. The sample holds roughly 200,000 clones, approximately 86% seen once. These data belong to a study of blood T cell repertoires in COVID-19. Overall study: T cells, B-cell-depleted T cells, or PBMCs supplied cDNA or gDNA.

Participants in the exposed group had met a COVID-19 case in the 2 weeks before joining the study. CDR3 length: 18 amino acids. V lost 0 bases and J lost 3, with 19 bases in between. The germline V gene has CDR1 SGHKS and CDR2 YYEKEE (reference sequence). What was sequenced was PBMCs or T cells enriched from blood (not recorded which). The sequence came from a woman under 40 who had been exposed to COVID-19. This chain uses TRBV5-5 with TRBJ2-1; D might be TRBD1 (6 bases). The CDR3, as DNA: TGTGCCAGCAGCTTGGGTCTCGACGTCGACAGGATCTACAATGAGCAGTTCTTC. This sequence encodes CASSLGLDVDRIYNEQFF.